These T cell receptor beta chains were read from a single sample in a study of cytomegalovirus exposure and HLA in healthy donors. This table comes from immunoSEQ multiplex PCR, and its TCRdb copy is limited to in-frame clones, with some not included. The data include roughly 40,000 clones; the top ten clones carry about 9.2%. Material: PBMCs. These receptors were obtained from a middle-aged man in good health and CMV-seropositive. Each CDR3 is given with its conserved first and last residue. The D gene is left open where the match is weak.

DNA,CDR3,V,J,D
TGTGCCAGCAGTATAGGGGTTTCTGGAAACACCATATATTTT,CASSIGVSGNTIYF,TRBV6-1,TRBJ1-3,-
TGTGCCAGCAGCCCAGGACAGGCCCCATCTAAGTTCTTC,CASSPGQAPSKFF,TRBV7-2,TRBJ2-1,TRBD1
TGTGCCTGGAGTGTACAGGGATATGGCTACACCTTC,CAWSVQGYGYTF,TRBV30,TRBJ1-2,-
TGCGCCAGCAGCCAAGTCACTAGCGGGAGTTTCCATGAGCAGTTCTTC,CASSQVTSGSFHEQFF,TRBV4-1,TRBJ2-1,TRBD2
TGTGCCAGCAGTGAAGGGCGCGGGGTGACAGGGCGTAATGAAAAACTGTTTTTT,CASSEGRGVTGRNEKLFF,TRBV2,TRBJ1-4,TRBD1
TGTGCCACCAGCAGGGCCAGCGGGAGGGCCCGGGATGAGCAGTTCTTC,CATSRASGRARDEQFF,TRBV15,TRBJ2-1,TRBD2
TGTGCCAGCAGCGTTACACAGGGCCCAAGAGCTTTCTTT,CASSVTQGPRAFF,TRBV14,TRBJ1-1,-
TGCGCCAGCAGCCCGAGGGGGGAAAAACTGTTTTTT,CASSPRGEKLFF,TRBV5-1,TRBJ1-4,-
TGCGCCAGCAGCCAAAGCCCCCCCCCTCCTCGGGAGACCCAGTACTTC,CASSQSPPPPRETQYF,TRBV4-1,TRBJ2-5,-
TGTGCCAGTAGTTGGACAGGGGGATCCTACGAGCAGTACTTC,CASSWTGGSYEQYF,TRBV19,TRBJ2-7,TRBD1
TGTGCCAGCAGTGACGAGACAGGGGCGTACGAGCAGTACTTC,CASSDETGAYEQYF,TRBV2,TRBJ2-7,TRBD1
TGTGCCAGCAGCTTAGGGGGGGAAACAGCTAGAGCTAACTATGGCTACACCTTC,CASSLGGETARANYGYTF,TRBV7-6,TRBJ1-2,-
TGTGCCAGCAGCCCCTACAGGGGTTCCACAACTAATGAAAAACTGTTTTTT,CASSPYRGSTTNEKLFF,TRBV11-2,TRBJ1-4,TRBD1
TGTGCCAGCAGCTTTCTCGTTCTTGAGCAGTTCTTC,CASSFLVLEQFF,TRBV5-8,TRBJ2-1,-
TGTGCCTGGAGTTCTCTGTCTGGGGCCAACGTCCTGACTTTC,CAWSSLSGANVLTF,TRBV30,TRBJ2-6,-
TGTGCCAGCAGTTTGGGGCCCCTCTACGAGCAGTACTTC,CASSLGPLYEQYF,TRBV27,TRBJ2-7,-
TGTGCCTGGAGTATCACCGGGACAGGTTCGGGAAAACTGTTTTTT,CAWSITGTGSGKLFF,TRBV30,TRBJ1-4,TRBD1
TGCGCCAGCAGCCATCTTAGCGGTGGCTCCCTTTACAATGAGCAGTTCTTC,CASSHLSGGSLYNEQFF,TRBV4-1,TRBJ2-1,-
TGTGCCAGCAGTACAGGGAGTAGTGCGGCCGGGGAGCTGTTTTTT,CASSTGSSAAGELFF,TRBV2,TRBJ2-2,-